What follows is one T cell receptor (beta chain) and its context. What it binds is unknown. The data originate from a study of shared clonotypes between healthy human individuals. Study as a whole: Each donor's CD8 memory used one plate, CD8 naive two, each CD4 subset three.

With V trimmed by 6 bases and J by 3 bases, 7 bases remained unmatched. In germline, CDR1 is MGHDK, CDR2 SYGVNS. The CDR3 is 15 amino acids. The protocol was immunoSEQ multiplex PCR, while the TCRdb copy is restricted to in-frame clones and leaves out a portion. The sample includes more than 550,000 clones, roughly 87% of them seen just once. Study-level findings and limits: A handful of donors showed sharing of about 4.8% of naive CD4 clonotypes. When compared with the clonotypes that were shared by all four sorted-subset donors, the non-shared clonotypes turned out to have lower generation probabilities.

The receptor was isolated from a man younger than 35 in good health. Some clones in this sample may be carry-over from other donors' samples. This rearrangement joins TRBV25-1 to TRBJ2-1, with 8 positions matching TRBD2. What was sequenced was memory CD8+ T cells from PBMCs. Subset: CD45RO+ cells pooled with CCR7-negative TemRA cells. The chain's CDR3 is CASSPKSGGYNEQFF. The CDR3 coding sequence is TGTGCCAGCAGCCCTAAGAGCGGGGGCTACAATGAGCAGTTCTTC.